What follows is one T cell receptor beta chain and its context. This specimen comes from a study of T cells in Graves' hyperthyroidism and ophthalmopathy. As for the study in general: Blood from the periphery was taken at initial diagnosis, before any treatment.

Ophthalmopathy patients all had a Clinical Activity Score of at least 3, a NOSPECS grade of at least 4 and disease under 3 months old. TCR beta CDR3 regions were amplified from RNA transcripts. The HTBI primer set was used in a first-round RT-PCR of the TCR CDR3. TCRdb redid the calling of the multiplex PCR reads with MiXCR, one entry per CDR3 protein. The repertoire holds a few hundred thousand distinct CDR3 sequences, around 16% seen once, with roughly 3.4% in the top ten. The CDR3 runs 13 residues. Per the germline V gene, CDR1 is DFQATT and CDR2 is SNEGSKA (reference sequence). The germline V and J ends were trimmed by 2 bases and 1 base, with 6 bases remaining between them.

This sequence was found in a middle-aged woman with Graves' ophthalmopathy. The sequenced material came from blood. The V gene is TRBV20-1, the J gene TRBJ1-3; TRBD1 might be the D (6 bases). CDR3 protein: CSARRGSGNTIYF. CDR3 DNA sequence: TGCAGTGCTAGAAGGGGGTCTGGAAACACCATATATTTT.